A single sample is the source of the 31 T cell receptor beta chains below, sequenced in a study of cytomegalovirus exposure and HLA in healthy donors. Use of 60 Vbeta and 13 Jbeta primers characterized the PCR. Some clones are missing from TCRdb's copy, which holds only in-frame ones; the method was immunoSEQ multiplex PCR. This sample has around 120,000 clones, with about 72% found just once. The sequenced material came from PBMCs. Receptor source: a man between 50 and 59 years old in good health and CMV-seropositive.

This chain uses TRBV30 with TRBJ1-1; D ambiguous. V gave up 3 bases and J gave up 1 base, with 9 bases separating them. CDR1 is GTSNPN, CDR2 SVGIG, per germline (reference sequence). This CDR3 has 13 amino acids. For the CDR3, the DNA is TGTGCCTGGAGACTAGTTACGAACACTGAAGCTTTCTTT. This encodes CAWRLVTNTEAFF.

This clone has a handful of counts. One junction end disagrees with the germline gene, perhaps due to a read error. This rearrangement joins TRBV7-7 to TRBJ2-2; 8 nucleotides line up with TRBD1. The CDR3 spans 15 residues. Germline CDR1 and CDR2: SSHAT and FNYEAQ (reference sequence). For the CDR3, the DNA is TGTGCTAGCAGCTTAGATACAGGGGGAACCGGGGAGCTGTTTTTT. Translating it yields CASSLDTGGTGELFF.

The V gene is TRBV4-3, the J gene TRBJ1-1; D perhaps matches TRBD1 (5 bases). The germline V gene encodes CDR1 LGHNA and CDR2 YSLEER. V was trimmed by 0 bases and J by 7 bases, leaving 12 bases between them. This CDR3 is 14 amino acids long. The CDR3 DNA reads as TGCGCCAGCAGCCAAGACAGGGTAATAGATGAAGCTTTCTTT. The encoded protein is CASSQDRVIDEAFF.

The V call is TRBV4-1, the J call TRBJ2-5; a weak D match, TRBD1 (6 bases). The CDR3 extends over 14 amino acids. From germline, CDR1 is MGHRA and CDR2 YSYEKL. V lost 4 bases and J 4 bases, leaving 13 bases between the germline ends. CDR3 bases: TGCGCCAGCAGCCCGAGGACAGACCCAGAGACCCAGTACTTC. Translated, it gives CASSPRTDPETQYF.

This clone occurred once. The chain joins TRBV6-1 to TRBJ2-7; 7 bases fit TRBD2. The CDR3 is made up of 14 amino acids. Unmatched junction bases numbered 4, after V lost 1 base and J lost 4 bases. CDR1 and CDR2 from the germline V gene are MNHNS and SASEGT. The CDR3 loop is CASSEGGTKYEQYF. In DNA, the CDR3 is TGTGCCAGCAGTGAAGGGGGGACTAAATACGAGCAGTACTTC.

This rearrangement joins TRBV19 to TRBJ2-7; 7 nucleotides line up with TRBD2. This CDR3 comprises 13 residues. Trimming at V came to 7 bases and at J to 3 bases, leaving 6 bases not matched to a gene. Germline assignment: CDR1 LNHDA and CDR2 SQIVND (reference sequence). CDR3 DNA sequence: TGTGCCAGTACCCGGGGGGAGGACTACGAGCAGTACTTC. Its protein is CASTRGEDYEQYF.

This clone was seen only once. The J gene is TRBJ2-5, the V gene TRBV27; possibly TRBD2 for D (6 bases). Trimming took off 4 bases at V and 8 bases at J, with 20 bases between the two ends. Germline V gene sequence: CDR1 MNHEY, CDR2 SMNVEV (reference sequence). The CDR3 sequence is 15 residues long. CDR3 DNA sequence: TGTGCCAGCAGTTCCCCGGGACTCACGTCGAGTACCCAGTACTTC. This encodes CASSSPGLTSSTQYF.

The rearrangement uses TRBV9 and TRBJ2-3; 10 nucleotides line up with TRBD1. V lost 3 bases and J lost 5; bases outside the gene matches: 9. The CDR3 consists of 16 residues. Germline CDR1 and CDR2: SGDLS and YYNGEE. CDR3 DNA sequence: TGTGCCAGCAGCGGAAGCGGGACAGGGGCGGGAGATACGCAGTATTTT. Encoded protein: CASSGSGTGAGDTQYF.

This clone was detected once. This chain's CDR3 is CASSAGTAINEQFF. The DNA for the CDR3 is TGTGCCAGCAGTGCCGGGACAGCCATCAATGAGCAGTTCTTC. This sequence joins TRBV9 and TRBJ2-1, with 7 nucleotides matching TRBD1. V lost 5 bases and J lost 6; bases outside the gene matches: 8. Germline CDR1 SGDLS, CDR2 YYNGEE. This CDR3 has 14 residues.

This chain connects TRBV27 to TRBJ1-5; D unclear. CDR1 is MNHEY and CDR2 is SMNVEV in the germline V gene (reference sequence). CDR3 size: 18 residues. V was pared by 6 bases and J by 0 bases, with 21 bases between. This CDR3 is CASSPLSQVGYSNQPQHF. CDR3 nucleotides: TGTGCCAGCAGCCCCCTGTCCCAAGTGGGCTATAGCAATCAGCCCCAGCATTTT.

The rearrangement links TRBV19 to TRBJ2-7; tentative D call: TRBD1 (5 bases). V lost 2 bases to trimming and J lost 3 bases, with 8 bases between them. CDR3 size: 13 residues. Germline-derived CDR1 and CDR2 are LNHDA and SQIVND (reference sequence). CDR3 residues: CASSISTVYEQYF. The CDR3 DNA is TGTGCCAGTAGTATATCGACAGTCTACGAGCAGTACTTC.

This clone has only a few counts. The CDR3 protein is CASSLGTGRLRDEQYF. DNA for the CDR3: TGTGCCAGCAGCTTGGGGACCGGGAGGCTCCGAGACGAGCAGTACTTC. V gene TRBV7-8 combines with J gene TRBJ2-7; 7 nucleotides align to TRBD2. Germline V gene sequence: CDR1 SGHVS, CDR2 FQNEAQ. The CDR3 length is 16 residues. V lost 3 bases, J lost 5 bases, and 13 bases stayed unmatched. Full variable domain (missing parts from reference TRBV7-8 and TRBJ2-7): GAGVSQSPRYKVAKRGQDVALRCDPISGHVSLFWYQQALGQGPEFLTYFQNEAQLDKSGLPSDRFFAERPEGSVSTLKIQRTQQEDSAVYLCASSLGTGRLRDEQYFGPGTRLTVT.

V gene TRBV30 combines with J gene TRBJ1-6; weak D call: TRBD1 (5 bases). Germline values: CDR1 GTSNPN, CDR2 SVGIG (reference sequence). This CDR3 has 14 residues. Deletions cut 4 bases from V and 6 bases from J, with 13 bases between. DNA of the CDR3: TGTGCCTGGAATTACGGAGGGACTAATTCACCCCTCCACTTT. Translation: CAWNYGGTNSPLHF. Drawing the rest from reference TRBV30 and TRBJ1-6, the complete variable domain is SQTIHQWPATLVQPVGSPLSLECTVEGTSNPNLYWYRQAAGRGLQLLFYSVGIGQISSEVPQNLSASRPQDRQFILSSKKLLLSDSGFYLCAWNYGGTNSPLHFGNGTRLTVT.

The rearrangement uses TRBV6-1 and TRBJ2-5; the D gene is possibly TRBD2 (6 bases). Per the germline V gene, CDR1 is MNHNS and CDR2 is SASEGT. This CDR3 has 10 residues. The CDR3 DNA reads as TGTGCGGCGGGATTAGAGACCCAGTACTTC. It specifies CAAGLETQYF.

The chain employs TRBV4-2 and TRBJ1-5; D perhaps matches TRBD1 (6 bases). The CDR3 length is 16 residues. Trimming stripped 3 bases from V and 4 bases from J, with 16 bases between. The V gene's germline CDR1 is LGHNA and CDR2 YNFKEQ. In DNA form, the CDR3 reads TGTGCCAGCAGCCAGGCCCAGGACCAGGGGAATCAGCCCCAGCATTTT. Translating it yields CASSQAQDQGNQPQHF.

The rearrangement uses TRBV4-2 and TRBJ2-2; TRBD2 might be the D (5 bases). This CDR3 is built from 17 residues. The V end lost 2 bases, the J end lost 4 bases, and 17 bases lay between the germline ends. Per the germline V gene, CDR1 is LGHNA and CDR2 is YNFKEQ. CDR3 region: CASSQITSHSVTGELFF. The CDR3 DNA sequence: TGTGCCAGCAGCCAAATTACTAGTCACTCGGTCACCGGGGAGCTGTTTTTT.

CDR3 DNA sequence: TGTGCCAGCAGCTTACAACAGTCGAGCTCCTACGAGCAGTACTTC. This encodes CASSLQQSSSYEQYF. The chain is built from TRBV7-2 and TRBJ2-7; no firm D call. Trimming cost V 2 bases and J 0 bases, with 11 bases left between them. Germline V gives CDR1 SGHTA, CDR2 FQGNSA. The CDR3 runs 15 residues. Using reference TRBV7-2 and TRBJ2-7 for the parts outside the CDR3, the full variable domain is GAGVSQSPSNKVTEKGKDVELRCDPISGHTALYWYRQSLGQGLEFLIYFQGNSAPDKSGLPSDRFSAERTGGSVSTLTIQRTQQEDSAVYLCASSLQQSSSYEQYFGPGTRLTVT.

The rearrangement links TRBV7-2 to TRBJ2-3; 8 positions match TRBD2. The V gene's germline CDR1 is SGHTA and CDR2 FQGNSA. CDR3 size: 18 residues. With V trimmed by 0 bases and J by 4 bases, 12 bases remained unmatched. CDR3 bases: TGTGCCAGCAGCTTAGCGCGAGGGGGGGGAGCGGGAGCAGATACGCAGTATTTT. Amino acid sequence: CASSLARGGGAGADTQYF.

The CDR3 coding sequence is TGTGCCAGCAGCTGGACTAGCGGGACCTACGAGCAGTACTTC. This encodes CASSWTSGTYEQYF. The chain employs TRBV5-6 and TRBJ2-7, with TRBD2 matching over 12 bases. V was clipped by 3 bases and J by 2 bases; unmatched bases: 0. Germline CDR1 and CDR2: SGHDT and YYEEEE. The CDR3 is 14 amino acids.

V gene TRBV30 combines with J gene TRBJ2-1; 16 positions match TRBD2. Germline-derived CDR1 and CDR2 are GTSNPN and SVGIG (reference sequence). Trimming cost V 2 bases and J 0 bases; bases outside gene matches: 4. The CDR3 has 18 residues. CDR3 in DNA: TGTGCCTGGAGTCCCGGGACTAGCGGGAGGGGCTCCTACAATGAGCAGTTCTTC. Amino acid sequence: CAWSPGTSGRGSYNEQFF.

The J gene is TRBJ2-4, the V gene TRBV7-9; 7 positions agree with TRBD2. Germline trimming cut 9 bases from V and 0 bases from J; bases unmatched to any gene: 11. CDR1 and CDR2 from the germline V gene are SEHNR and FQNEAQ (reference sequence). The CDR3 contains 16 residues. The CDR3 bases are TGTGCCAGAAGGAGCGGGGTAGCGGTAGCCAAAAACATTCAGTACTTC. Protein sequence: CARRSGVAVAKNIQYF.

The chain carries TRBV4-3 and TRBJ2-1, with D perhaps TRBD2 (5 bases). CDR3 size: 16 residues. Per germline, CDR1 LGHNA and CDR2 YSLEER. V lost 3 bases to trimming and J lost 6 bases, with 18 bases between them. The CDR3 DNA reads TGCGCCAGCAGCCATAGAGGAACCCCCCGGGGCAATGAGCAGTTCTTC. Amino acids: CASSHRGTPRGNEQFF.

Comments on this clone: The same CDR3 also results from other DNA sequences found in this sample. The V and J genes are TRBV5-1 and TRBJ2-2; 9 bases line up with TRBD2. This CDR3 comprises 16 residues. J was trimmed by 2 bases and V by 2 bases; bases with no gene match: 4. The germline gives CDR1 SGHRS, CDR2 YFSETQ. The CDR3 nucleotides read TGCGCCAGCAGCTTCGGTAGCGGGGGTAACACCGGGGAGCTGTTTTTT. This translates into CASSFGSGGNTGELFF.

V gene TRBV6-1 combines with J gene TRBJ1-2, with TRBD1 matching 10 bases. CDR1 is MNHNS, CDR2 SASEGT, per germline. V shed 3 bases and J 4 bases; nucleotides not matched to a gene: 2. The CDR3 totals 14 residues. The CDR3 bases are TGTGCCAGCAGTGATCGGACAGGGGGCTATGGCTACACCTTC. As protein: CASSDRTGGYGYTF.

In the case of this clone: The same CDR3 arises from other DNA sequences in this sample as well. DNA for the CDR3: TGCGCCAGCAGCCAAGAAAGGGCAGGGTCGAAAAACTATGGCTACACCTTC. It specifies CASSQERAGSKNYGYTF. J is TRBJ1-2 and V is TRBV4-3; D is perhaps TRBD1 (5 bases). The CDR3 extends over 17 amino acids. Germline assignment: CDR1 LGHNA and CDR2 YSLEER. Trimming took off 0 bases at V and 2 bases at J, with 16 bases between the two ends.

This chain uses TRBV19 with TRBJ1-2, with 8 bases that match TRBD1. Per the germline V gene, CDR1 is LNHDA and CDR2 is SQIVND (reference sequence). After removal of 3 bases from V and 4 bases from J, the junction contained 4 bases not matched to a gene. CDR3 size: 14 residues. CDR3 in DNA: TGTGCCAGTAGTATCGGGACAGGCCCCTATGGCTACACCTTC. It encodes CASSIGTGPYGYTF.

In DNA, the CDR3 is TGCGCCAGCAGCCACTCCGGGACAGGGGGGGTTATGAGGCAGAACACTGAAGCTTTCTTT. Its translation: CASSHSGTGGVMRQNTEAFF. The chain has TRBV5-1 and TRBJ1-1; 11 bases are a match to TRBD1. The germline V gene encodes CDR1 SGHRS and CDR2 YFSETQ. CDR3 size: 20 residues. The V segment lost 4 bases and the J segment 1 base; nucleotides outside the gene matches: 18.

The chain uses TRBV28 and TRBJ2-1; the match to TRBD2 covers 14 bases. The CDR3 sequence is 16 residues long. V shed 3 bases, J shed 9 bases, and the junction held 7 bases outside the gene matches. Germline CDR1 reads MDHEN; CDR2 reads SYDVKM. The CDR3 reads CASSLDSGLAGGEQFF. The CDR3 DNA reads TGTGCCAGCAGTTTGGACTCCGGACTAGCGGGGGGTGAGCAGTTCTTC.

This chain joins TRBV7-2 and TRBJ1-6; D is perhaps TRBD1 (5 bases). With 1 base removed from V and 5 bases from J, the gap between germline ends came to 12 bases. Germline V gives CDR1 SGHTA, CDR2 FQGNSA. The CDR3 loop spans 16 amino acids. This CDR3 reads CASSLGTLFNNSPLHF. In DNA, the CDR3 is TGTGCCAGCAGCTTAGGGACACTGTTCAATAATTCACCCCTCCACTTT.

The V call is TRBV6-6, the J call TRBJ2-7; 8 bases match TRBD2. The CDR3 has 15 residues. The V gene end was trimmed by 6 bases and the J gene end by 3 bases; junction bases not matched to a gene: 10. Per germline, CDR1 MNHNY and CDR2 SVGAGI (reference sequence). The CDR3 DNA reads TGTGCCAGCAGCGCCGTCGGGGGGGGCGGCTACGAGCAGTACTTC. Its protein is CASSAVGGGGYEQYF.

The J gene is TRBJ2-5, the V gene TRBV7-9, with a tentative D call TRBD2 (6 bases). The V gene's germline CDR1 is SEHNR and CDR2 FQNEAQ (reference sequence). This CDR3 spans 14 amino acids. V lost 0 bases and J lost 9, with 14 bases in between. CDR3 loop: CASSLARDGMAQYF. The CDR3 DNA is TGTGCCAGCAGCTTAGCGCGGGATGGAATGGCCCAGTACTTC.